This T cell receptor beta chain was recorded in a study of T cells after posttransplantation cyclophosphamide. Study-wide results and caveats: Skin or GI-infiltrating T cells shared few TRB sequences with blood.

Clones were sequenced by immunoSEQ multiplex PCR, and TCRdb holds only the in-frame ones, with some missing. This sample carries 50,000 to 60,000 clones, 90% to 95% of them seen once, and the ten largest clones take about 3.1%. V was pared by 5 bases and J by 3 bases, with 10 bases of the junction left unmatched. There are 16 residues in the CDR3. The V gene's germline CDR1 is SGHDT and CDR2 YYEEEE. Concerning this clone itself: Its antigen is currently unknown.

This clonotype was obtained from a woman in her 30s in good health and a related stem cell transplant donor. The chain carries TRBV5-6 and TRBJ2-2; 7 nucleotides agree with TRBD1. The specimen was PBMCs. The CDR3 sequence: CASSSGTGAYTGELFF. The CDR3 DNA reads TGTGCCAGCAGTTCCGGAACAGGGGCGTACACCGGGGAGCTGTTTTTT.